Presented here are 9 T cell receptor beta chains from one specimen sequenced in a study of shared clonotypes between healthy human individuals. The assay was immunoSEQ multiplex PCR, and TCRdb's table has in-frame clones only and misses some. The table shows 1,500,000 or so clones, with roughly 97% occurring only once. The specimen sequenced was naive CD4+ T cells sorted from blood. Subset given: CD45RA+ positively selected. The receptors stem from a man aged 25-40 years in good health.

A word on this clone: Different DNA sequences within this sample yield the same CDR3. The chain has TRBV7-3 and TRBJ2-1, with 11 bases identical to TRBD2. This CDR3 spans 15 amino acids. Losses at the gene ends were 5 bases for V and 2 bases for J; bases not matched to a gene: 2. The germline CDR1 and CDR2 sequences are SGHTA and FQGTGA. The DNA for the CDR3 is TGTGCCAGCAGCCCGACTAGCGGGACCTACAATGAGCAGTTCTTC. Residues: CASSPTSGTYNEQFF.

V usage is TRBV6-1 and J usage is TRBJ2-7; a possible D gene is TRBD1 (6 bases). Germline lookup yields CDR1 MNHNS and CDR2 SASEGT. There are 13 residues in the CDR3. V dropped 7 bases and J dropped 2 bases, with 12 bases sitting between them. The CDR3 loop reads CASNKGQTYEQYF. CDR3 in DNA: TGTGCCAGCAATAAAGGACAGACCTACGAGCAGTACTTC.

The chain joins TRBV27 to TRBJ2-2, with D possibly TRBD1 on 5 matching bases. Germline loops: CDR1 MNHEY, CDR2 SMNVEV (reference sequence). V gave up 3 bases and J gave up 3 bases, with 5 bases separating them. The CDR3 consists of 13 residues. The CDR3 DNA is TGTGCCAGCAGTTTCAGGGACACCGGGGAGCTGTTTTTT. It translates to CASSFRDTGELFF.

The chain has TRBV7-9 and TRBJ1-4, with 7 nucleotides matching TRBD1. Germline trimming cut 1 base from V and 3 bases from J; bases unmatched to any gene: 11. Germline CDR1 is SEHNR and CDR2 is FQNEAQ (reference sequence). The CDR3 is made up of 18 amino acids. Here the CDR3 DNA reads TGTGCCAGCAGCTTAGGTCCACAGGGGATGAGGGCTAATGAAAAACTGTTTTTT. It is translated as CASSLGPQGMRANEKLFF.

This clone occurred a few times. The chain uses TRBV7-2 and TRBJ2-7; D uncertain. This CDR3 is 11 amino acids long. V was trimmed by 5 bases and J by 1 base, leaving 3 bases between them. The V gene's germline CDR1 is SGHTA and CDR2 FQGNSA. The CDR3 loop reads CASSGSYEQYF. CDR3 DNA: TGTGCCAGCAGCGGGTCCTACGAGCAGTACTTC.

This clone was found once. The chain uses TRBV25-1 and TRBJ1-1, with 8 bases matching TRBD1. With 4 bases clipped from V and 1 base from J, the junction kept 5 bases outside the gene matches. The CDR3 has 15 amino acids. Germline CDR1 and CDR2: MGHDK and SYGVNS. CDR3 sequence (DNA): TGTGCCAGCAGTGGTACAGGGGGGGAGAACACTGAAGCTTTCTTT. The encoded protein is CASSGTGGENTEAFF.

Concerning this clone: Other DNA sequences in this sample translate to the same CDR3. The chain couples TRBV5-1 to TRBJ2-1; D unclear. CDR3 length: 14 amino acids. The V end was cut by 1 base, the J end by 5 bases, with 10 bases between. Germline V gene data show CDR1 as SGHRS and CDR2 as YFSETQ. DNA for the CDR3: TGCGCCAGCAGCTTGTTCGGTGGGAACAATGAGCAGTTCTTC. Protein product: CASSLFGGNNEQFF. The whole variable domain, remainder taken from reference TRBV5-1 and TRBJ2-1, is KAGVTQTPRYLIKTRGQQVTLSCSPISGHRSVSWYQQTPGQGLQFLFEYFSETQRNKGNFPGRFSGRQFSNSRSEMNVSTLELGDSALYLCASSLFGGNNEQFFGPGTRLTVL.

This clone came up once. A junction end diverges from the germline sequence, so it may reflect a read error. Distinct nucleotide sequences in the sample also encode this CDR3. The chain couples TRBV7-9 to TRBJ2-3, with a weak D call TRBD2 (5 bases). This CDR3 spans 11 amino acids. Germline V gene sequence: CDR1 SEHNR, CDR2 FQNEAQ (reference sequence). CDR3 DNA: TGTGCCAGCAGCCTAGCCGATACGCAGTATTTT. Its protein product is CASSLADTQYF.

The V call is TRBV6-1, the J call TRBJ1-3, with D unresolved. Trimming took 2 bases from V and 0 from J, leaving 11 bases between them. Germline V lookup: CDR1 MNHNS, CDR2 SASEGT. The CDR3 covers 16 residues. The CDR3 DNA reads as TGTGCCAGCAGTGAATCGGTCGGGGTCTCTGGAAACACCATATATTTT. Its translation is CASSESVGVSGNTIYF.